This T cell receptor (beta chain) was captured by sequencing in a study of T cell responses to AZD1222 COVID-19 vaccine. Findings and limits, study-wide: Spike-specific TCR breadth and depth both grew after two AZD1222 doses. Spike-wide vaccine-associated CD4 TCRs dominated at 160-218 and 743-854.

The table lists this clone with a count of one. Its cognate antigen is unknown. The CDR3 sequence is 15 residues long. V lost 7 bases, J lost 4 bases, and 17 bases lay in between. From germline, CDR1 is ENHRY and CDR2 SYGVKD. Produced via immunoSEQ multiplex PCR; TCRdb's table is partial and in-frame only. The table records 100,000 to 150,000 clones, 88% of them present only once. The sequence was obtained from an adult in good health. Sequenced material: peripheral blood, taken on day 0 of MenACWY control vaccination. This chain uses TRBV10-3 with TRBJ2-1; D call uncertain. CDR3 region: CAITSRKKNYNEQFF. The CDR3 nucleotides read TGTGCCATCACCTCCAGAAAAAAGAATTACAATGAGCAGTTCTTC.